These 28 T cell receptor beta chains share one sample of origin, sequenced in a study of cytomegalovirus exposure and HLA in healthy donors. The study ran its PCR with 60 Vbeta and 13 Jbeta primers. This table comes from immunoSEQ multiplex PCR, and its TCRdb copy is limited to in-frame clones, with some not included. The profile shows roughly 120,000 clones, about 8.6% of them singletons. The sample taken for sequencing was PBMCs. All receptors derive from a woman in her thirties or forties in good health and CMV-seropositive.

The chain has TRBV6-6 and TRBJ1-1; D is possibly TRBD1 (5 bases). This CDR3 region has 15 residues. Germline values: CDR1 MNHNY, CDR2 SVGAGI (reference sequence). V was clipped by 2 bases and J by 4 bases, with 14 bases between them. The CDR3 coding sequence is TGTGCCAGCAGTTACGACAGACGGAGGGTCACTGAAGCTTTCTTT. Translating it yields CASSYDRRRVTEAFF.

The CDR3, as DNA: TGTGCCAGCCGGTCAGGGGGAAATAGCAATCAGCCCCAGCATTTT. The encoded protein is CASRSGGNSNQPQHF. The chain recombines TRBV27 with TRBJ1-5; TRBD1 agrees at 7 bases. This CDR3 has 15 residues. The germline V gene encodes CDR1 MNHEY and CDR2 SMNVEV (reference sequence). V was clipped by 8 bases and J by 0 bases; unmatched bases: 7.

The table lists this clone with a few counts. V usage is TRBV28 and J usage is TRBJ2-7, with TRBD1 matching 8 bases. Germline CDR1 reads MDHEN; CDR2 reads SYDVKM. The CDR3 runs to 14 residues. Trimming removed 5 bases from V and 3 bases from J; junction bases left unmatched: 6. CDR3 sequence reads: CASSRTGILYEQYF. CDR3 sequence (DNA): TGTGCCAGCAGTCGGACAGGGATCCTCTACGAGCAGTACTTC.

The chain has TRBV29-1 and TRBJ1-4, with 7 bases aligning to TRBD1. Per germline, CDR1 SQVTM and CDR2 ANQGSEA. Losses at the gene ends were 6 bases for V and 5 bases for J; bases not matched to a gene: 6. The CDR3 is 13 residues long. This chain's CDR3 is CSVAETGNEKLFF. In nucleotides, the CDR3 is TGCAGCGTCGCCGAGACAGGGAATGAAAAACTGTTTTTT.

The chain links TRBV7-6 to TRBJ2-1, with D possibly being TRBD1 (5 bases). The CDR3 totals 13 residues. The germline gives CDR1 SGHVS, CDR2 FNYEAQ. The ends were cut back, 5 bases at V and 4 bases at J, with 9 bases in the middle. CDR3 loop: CASSQTEYNEQFF. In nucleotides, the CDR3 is TGTGCCAGCAGCCAGACAGAGTACAATGAGCAGTTCTTC.

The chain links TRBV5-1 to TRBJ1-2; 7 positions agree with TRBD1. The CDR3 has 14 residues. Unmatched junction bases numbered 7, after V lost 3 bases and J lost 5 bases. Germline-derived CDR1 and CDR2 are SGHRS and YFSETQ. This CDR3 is CASSSETGRYGYTF. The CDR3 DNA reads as TGCGCCAGCAGCTCCGAGACAGGGCGGTATGGCTACACCTTC.

DNA for the CDR3: TGTGCCAGCAGCGTAGGAGGGACAGGGGAGTACCTAAGTGGCCTGAACACTGAAGCTTTCTTT. Translation: CASSVGGTGEYLSGLNTEAFF. The chain carries TRBV9 and TRBJ1-1; TRBD1 matches at 10 bases. CDR1 and CDR2 from the germline V gene are SGDLS and YYNGEE. The CDR3 has 21 residues. With 0 bases clipped from V and 0 bases from J, the junction kept 17 bases outside the gene matches.

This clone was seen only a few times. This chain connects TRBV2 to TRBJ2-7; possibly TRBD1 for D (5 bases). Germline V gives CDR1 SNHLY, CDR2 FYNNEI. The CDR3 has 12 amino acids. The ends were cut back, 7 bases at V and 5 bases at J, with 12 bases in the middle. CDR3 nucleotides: TGTGCCAGCAACAGGCTAAGCAACGAGCAGTACTTC. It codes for CASNRLSNEQYF.

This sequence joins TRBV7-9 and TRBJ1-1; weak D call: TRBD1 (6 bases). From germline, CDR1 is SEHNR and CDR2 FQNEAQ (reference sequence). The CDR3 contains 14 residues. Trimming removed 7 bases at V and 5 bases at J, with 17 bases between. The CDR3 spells CASKGVSVETEAFF. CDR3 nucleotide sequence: TGTGCCAGCAAGGGGGTGTCTGTCGAAACTGAAGCTTTCTTT.

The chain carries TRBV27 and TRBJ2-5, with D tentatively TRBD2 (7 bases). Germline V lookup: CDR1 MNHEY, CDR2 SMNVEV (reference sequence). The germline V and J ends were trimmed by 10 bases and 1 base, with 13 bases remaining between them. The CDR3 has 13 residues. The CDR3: CATAGAFQETQYF. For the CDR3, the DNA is TGTGCCACCGCGGGGGCGTTCCAAGAGACCCAGTACTTC.

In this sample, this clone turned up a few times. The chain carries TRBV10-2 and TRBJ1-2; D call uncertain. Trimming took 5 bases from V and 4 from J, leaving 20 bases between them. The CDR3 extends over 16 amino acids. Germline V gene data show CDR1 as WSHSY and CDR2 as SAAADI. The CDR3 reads CASSFISSGLSYGYTF. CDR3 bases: TGCGCCAGCAGTTTTATCAGTTCAGGCCTAAGCTATGGCTACACCTTC.

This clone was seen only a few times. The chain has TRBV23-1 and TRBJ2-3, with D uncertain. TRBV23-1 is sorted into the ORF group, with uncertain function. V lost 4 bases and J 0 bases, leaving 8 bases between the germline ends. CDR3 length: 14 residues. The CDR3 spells CASSPSSSTDTQYF. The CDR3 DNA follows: TGCGCCAGCAGTCCCTCTTCCAGCACAGATACGCAGTATTTT.

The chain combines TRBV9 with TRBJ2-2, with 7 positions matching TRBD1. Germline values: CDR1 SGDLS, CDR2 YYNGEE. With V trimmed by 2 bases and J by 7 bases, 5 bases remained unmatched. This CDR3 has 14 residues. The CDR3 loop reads CASSVLQGSGELFF. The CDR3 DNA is TGTGCCAGCAGCGTCCTACAGGGGAGCGGGGAGCTGTTTTTT. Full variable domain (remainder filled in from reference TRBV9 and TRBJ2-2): DSGVTQTPKHLITATGQRVTLRCSPRSGDLSVYWYQQSLDQGLQFLIQYYNGEERAKGNILERFSAQQFPDLHSELNLSSLELGDSALYFCASSVLQGSGELFFGEGSRLTVL.

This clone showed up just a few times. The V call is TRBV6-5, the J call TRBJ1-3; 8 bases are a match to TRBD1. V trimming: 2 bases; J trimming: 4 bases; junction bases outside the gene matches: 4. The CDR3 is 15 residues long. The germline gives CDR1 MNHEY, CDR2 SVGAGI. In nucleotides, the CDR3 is TGTGCCAGCAGTTACCTCAGGGGGCTCGGAAACACCATATATTTT. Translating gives CASSYLRGLGNTIYF.

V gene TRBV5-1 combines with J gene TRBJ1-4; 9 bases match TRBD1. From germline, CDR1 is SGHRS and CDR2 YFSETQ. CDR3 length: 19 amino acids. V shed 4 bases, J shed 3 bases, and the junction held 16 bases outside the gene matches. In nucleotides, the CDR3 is TGCGCCAGCAGCCTCGGCGGCGGGGGACAGGGCCTAGCTAATGAAAAACTGTTTTTT. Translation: CASSLGGGGQGLANEKLFF.

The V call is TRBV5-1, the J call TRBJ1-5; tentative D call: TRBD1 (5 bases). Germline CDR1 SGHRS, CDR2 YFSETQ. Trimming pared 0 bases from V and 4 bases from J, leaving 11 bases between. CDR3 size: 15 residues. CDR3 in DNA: TGCGCCAGCAGCTTGGTCCCAGGGAGGAATCAGCCCCAGCATTTT. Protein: CASSLVPGRNQPQHF.

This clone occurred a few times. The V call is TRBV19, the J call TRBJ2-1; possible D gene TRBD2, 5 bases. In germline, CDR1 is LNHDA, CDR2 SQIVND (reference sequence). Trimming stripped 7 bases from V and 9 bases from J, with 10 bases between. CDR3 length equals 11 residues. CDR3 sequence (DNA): TGTGCCAGTATACGGGCGGGTGAGCAGTTCTTC. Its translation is CASIRAGEQFF.

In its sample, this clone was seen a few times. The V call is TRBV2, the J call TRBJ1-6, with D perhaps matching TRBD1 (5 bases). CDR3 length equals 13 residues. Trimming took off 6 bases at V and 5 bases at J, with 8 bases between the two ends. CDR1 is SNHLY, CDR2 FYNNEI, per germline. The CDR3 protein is CASRQGNNSPLHF. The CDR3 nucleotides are TGTGCCAGCAGGCAGGGAAATAATTCACCCCTCCACTTT.

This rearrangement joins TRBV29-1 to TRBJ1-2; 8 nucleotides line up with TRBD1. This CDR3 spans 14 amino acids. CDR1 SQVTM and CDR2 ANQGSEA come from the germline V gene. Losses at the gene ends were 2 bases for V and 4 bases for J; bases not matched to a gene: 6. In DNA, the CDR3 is TGCAGCGTTGAAAGACAGGGGCTGACCTATGGCTACACCTTC. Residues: CSVERQGLTYGYTF.

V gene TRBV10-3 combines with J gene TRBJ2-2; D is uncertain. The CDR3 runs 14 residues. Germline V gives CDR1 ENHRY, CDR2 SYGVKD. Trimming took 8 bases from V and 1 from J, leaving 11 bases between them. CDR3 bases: TGTGCCATCTTGGCTGGCTTGAACACCGGGGAGCTGTTTTTT. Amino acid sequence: CAILAGLNTGELFF.

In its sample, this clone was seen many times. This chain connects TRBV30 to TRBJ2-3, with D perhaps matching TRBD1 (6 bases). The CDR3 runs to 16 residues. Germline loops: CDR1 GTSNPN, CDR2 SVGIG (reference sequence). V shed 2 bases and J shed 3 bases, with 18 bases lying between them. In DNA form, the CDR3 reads TGTGCCTGGAGTTCTCCGGACAGTTGGACGACAGATACGCAGTATTTT. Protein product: CAWSSPDSWTTDTQYF.

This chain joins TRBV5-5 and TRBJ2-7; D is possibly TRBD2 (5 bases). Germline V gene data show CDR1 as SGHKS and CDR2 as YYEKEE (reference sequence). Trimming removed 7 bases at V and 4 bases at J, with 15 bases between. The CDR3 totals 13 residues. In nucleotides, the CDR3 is TGTGCCAGCCAAACGCGGGCGGTTTACGAGCAGTACTTC. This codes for CASQTRAVYEQYF.

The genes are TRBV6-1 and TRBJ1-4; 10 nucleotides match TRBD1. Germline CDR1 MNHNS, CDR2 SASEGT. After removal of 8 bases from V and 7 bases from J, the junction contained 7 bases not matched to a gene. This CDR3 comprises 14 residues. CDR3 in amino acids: CASLMTGGIEKLFF. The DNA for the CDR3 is TGTGCCAGCCTGATGACAGGGGGCATTGAAAAACTGTTTTTT.

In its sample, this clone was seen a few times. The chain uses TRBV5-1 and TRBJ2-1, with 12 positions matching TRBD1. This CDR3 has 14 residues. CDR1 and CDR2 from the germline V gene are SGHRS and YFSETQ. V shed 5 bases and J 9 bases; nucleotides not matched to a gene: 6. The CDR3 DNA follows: TGCGCCAGCAGACAACCGGGACAGGGGGCTGAGCAGTTCTTC. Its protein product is CASRQPGQGAEQFF. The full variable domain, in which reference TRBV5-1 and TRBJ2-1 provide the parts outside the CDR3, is KAGVTQTPRYLIKTRGQQVTLSCSPISGHRSVSWYQQTPGQGLQFLFEYFSETQRNKGNFPGRFSGRQFSNSRSEMNVSTLELGDSALYLCASRQPGQGAEQFFGPGTRLTVL.

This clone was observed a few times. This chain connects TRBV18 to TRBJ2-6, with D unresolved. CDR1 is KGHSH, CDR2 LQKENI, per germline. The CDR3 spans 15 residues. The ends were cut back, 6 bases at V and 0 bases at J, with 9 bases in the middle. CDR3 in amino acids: CASSPSSSGANVLTF. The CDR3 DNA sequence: TGTGCCAGCTCTCCTAGTAGCTCTGGGGCCAACGTCCTGACTTTC.

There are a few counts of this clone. CDR3 amino acids: CASSPSEETQYF. The CDR3 DNA reads TGCGCCAGCAGCCCCTCGGAAGAGACCCAGTACTTC. J is TRBJ2-5 and V is TRBV4-1, with unresolved D. Germline CDR1 reads MGHRA; CDR2 reads YSYEKL. V lost 4 bases, J lost 3 bases, and 6 bases lay in between. The CDR3 extends over 12 amino acids.

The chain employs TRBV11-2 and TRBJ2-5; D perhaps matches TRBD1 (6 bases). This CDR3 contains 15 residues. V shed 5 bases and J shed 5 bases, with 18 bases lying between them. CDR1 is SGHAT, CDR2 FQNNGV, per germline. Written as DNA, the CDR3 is TGTGCCAGCAGCCCCCAGGGGCCGAACTGGGAGACCCAGTACTTC. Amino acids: CASSPQGPNWETQYF. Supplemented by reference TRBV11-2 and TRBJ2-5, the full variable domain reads EAGVAQSPRYKIIEKRQSVAFWCNPISGHATLYWYQQILGQGPKLLIQFQNNGVVDDSQLPKDRFSAERLKGVDSTLKIQPAKLEDSAVYLCASSPQGPNWETQYFGPGTRLLVL.

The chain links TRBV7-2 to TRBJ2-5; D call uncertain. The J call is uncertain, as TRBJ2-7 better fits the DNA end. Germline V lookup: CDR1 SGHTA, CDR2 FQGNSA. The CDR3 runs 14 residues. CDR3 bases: TGTGCCAGCAGCTTAGGCCAGGTTTTATACGAGCAGTACTTC. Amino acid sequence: CASSLGQVLYEQYF.